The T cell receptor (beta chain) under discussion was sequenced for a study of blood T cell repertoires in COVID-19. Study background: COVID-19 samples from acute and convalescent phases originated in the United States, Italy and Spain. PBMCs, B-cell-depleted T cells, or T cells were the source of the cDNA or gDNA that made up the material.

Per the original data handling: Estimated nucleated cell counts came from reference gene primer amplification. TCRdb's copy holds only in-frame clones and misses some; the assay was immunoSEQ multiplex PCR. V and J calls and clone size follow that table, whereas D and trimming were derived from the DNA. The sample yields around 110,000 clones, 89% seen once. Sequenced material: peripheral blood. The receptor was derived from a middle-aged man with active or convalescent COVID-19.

CDR3 region: CASSLAGTELSYYEQYF. CDR3 coding DNA: TGTGCCAGCAGCTTGGCCGGGACAGAGCTATCATACTACGAGCAGTACTTC. The chain couples TRBV5-6 to TRBJ2-7, with 7 bases matching TRBD1. After removal of 0 bases from V and 3 bases from J, the junction contained 12 bases not matched to a gene. The CDR3 runs 17 residues. The germline CDR1 and CDR2 sequences are SGHDT and YYEEEE. Full variable domain (rest looked up from reference TRBV5-6 and TRBJ2-7): DAGVTQSPTHLIKTRGQQVTLRCSPKSGHDTVSWYQQALGQGPQFIFQYYEEEERQRGNFPDRFSGHQFPNYSSELNVNALLLGDSALYLCASSLAGTELSYYEQYFGPGTRLTVT.